The following is a TCR beta chain sequence with its context. The antigen is undetermined. CDR1 and CDR2 from the germline V gene are SQVTM and ANQGSEA. V lost 1 base and J 2 bases, leaving 11 bases between the germline ends. The CDR3 spans 14 residues. Reverse transcription of 0.5 to 1 ug RNA was carried out with random hexamers. Multiplex immunoSEQ PCR targeted 54 Vbeta and 13 Jbeta TCR beta segments. TCRdb passed the immunoSEQ multiplex PCR reads through MiXCR, listing each CDR3 protein once. The sample records roughly 130,000 distinct CDR3 sequences, 96% being singletons. These data are taken from a study of CD8 T cells in Susac syndrome. The wider study: The Susac syndrome patients were therapy-naive, on corticosteroids, or on intravenous immunoglobulin alone at blood draw. Whole-study findings and limits: A relatively small number of individuals underwent TCR sequencing and HLA analysis.

The authors negatively isolated CD8+ and CD4+ T cells and FACS-enriched TEMRA cells. The rearrangement joins TRBV29-1 to TRBJ1-2; no firm D call. The TCR originated in a human donor with Susac syndrome. The sequencing sample was made of CD4+ T cells from PBMCs. The CDR3 spells CSVEGGLSNYGYTF. The CDR3 DNA reads TGCAGCGTTGAAGGGGGTCTCAGCAACTATGGCTACACCTTC.